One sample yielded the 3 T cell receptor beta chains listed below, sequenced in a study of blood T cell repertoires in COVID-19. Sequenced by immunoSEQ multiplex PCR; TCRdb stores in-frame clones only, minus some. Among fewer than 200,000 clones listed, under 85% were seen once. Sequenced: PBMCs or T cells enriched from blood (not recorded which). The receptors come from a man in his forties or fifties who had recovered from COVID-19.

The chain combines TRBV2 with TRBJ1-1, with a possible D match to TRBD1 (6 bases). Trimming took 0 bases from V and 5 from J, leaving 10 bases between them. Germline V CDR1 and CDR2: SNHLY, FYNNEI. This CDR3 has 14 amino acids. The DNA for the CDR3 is TGTGCCAGCAGTGAAGCTACCAGGGGAACTGAAGCTTTCTTT. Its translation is CASSEATRGTEAFF.

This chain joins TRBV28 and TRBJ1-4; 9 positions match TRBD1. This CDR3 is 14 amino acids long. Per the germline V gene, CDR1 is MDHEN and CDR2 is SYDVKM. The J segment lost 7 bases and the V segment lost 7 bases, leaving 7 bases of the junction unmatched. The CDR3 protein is CASNSGTGSEKLFF. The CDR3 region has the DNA TGTGCCAGCAACTCCGGGACAGGGAGTGAAAAACTGTTTTTT.

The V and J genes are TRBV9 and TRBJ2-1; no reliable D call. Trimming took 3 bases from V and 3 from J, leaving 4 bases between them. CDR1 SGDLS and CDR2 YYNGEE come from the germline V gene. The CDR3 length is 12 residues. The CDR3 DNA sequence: TGTGCCAGCAGCGCCCTCTACAATGAGCAGTTCTTC. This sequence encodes CASSALYNEQFF.